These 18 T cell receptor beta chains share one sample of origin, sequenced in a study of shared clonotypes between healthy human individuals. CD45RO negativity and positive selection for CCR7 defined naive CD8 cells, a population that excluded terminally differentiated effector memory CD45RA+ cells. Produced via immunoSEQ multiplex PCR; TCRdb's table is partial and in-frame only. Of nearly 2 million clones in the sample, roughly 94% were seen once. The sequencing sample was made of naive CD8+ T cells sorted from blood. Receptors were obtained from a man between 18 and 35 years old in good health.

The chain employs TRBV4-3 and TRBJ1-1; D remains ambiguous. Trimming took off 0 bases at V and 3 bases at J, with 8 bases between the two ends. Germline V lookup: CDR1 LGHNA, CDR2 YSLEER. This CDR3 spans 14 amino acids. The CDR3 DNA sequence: TGCGCCAGCAGCCAAGACAGTCTCGACACTGAAGCTTTCTTT. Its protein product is CASSQDSLDTEAFF.

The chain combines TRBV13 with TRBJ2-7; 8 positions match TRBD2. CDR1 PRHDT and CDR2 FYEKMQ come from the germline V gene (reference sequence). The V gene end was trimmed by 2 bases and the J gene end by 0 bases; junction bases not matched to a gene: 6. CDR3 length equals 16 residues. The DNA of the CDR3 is TGTGCCAGCAGCTTAAGTAGCGGGAAGGACTCCTACGAGCAGTACTTC. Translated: CASSLSSGKDSYEQYF.

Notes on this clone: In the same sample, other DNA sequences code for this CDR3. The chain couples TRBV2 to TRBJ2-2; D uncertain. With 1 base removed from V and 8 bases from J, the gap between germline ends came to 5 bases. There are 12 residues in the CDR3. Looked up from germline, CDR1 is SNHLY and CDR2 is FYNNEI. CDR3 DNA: TGTGCCAGCAGTGAAGTGAGGGGGGAGCTGTTTTTT. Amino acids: CASSEVRGELFF.

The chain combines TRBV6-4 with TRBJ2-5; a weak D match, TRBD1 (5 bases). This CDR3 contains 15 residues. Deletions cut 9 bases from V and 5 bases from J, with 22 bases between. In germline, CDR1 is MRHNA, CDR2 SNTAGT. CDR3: CARTDLRQFRETQYF. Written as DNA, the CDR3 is TGTGCCAGGACAGATCTGAGGCAGTTTCGGGAGACCCAGTACTTC.

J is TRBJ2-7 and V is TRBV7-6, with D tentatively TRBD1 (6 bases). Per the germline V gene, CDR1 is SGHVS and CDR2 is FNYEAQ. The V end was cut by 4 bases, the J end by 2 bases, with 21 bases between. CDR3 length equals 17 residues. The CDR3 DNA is TGTGCCAGCAGCTCCGACCAGGGGACATTGAGAACCTACGAGCAGTACTTC. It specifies CASSSDQGTLRTYEQYF.

The CDR3 sequence is CASIEVSNEKLFF. In DNA form, the CDR3 reads TGCGCCAGCATAGAGGTATCTAATGAAAAACTGTTTTTT. The chain links TRBV4-3 to TRBJ1-4; D is unclear. In germline, CDR1 is LGHNA, CDR2 YSLEER. Trimming took 7 bases from V and 3 from J, leaving 9 bases between them. CDR3 length: 13 amino acids.

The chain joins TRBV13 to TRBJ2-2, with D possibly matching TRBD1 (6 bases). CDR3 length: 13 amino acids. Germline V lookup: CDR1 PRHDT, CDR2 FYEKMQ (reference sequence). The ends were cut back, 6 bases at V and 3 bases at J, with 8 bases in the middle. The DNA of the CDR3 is TGTGCCAGCAGTGGGGGCTACACCGGGGAGCTGTTTTTT. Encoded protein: CASSGGYTGELFF.

In nucleotides, the CDR3 is TGTGCCTGGAGTGAGTCGCGGGGGGGGCTGGACGAGCAGTACTTC. Protein product: CAWSESRGGLDEQYF. J is TRBJ2-7 and V is TRBV30; 9 bases fit TRBD2. Germline V lookup: CDR1 GTSNPN, CDR2 SVGIG (reference sequence). There are 15 residues in the CDR3. V lost 1 base, J lost 5 bases, and 9 bases stayed unmatched.

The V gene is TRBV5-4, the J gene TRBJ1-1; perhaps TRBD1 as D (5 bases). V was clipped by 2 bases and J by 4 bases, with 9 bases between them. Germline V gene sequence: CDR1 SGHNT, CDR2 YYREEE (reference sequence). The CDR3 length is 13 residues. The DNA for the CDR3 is TGTGCCAGCAGCTTAGATGGGACCACTGAAGCTTTCTTT. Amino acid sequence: CASSLDGTTEAFF.

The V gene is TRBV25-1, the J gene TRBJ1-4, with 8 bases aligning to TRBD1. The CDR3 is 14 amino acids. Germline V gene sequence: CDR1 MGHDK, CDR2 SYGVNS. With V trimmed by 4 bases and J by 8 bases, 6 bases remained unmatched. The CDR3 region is CASSGGQGNEKLFF. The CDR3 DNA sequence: TGTGCCAGCAGTGGCGGACAGGGTAACGAAAAACTGTTTTTT.

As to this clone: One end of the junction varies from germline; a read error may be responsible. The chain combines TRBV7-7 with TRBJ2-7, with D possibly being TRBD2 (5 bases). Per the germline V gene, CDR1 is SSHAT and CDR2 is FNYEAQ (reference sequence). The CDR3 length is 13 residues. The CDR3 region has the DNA TGTGCTAGCAGCTTAGCGACGGGCTACGAGCAGTACTTC. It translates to CASSLATGYEQYF. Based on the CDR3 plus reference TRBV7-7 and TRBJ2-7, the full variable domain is GAGVSQSPRYKVTKRGQDVTLRCDPISSHATLYWYQQALGQGPEFLTYFNYEAQPDKSGLPSDRFSAERPEGSISTLTIQRTEQRDSAMYRCASSLATGYEQYFGPGTRLTVT.

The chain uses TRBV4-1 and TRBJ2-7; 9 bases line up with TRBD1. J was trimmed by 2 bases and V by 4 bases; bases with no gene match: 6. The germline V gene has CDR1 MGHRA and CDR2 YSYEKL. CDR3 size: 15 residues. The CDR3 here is CASSRTGQGAYEQYF. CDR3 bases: TGCGCCAGCAGCCGAACGGGACAGGGTGCCTACGAGCAGTACTTC.

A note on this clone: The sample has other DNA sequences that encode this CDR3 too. The CDR3 reads CASSAGTAYEQYF. CDR3 bases: TGTGCCAGCAGCGCCGGGACAGCCTACGAGCAGTACTTC. The V gene is TRBV11-2, the J gene TRBJ2-7; 7 nucleotides line up with TRBD1. The CDR3 length is 13 residues. Germline-derived CDR1 and CDR2 are SGHAT and FQNNGV. The ends lost 5 bases at V and 2 bases at J; junction bases unmatched: 3. The full variable domain, rest sourced from reference TRBV11-2 and TRBJ2-7, is EAGVAQSPRYKIIEKRQSVAFWCNPISGHATLYWYQQILGQGPKLLIQFQNNGVVDDSQLPKDRFSAERLKGVDSTLKIQPAKLEDSAVYLCASSAGTAYEQYFGPGTRLTVT.

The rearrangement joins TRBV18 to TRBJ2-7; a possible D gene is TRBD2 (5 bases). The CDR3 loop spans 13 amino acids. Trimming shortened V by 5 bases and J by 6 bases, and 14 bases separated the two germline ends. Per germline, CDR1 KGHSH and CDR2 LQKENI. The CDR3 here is CASSGDGLIEQYF. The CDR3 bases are TGTGCCAGCTCAGGAGACGGACTGATCGAGCAGTACTTC.

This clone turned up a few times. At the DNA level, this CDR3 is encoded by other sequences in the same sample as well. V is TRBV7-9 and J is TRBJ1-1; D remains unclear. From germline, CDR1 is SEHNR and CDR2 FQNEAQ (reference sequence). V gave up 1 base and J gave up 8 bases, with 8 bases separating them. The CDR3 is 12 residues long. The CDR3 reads CASSLGSGEAFF. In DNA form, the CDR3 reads TGTGCCAGCAGCTTAGGGTCGGGCGAAGCTTTCTTT.

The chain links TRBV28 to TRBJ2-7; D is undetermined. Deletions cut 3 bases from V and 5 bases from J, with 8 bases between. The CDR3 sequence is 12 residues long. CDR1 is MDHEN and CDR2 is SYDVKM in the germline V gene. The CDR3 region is CASSFLIDEQYF. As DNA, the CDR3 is TGTGCCAGCAGTTTTCTCATTGACGAGCAGTACTTC. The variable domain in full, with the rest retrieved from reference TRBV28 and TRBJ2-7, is DVKVTQSSRYLVKRTGEKVFLECVQDMDHENMFWYRQDPGLGLRLIYFSYDVKMKEKGDIPEGYSVSREKKERFSLILESASTNQTSMYLCASSFLIDEQYFGPGTRLTVT.

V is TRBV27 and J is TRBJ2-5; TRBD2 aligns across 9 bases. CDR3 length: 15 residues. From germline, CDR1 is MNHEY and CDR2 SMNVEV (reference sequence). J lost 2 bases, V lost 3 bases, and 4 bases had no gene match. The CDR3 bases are TGTGCCAGCAGTTTGGGCGGGAGGGGGCAAGAGACCCAGTACTTC. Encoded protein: CASSLGGRGQETQYF.

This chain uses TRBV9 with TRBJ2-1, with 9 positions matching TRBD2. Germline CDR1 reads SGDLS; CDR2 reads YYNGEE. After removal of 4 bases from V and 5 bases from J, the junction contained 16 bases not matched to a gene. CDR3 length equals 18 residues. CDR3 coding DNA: TGTGCCAGCAGCATTAGCGGGAGCTCTTCTCGGGCCGACAATGAGCAGTTCTTC. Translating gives CASSISGSSSRADNEQFF.